The 19 T cell receptor beta chains in this list originate from one sample, sequenced in a study of blood T cell repertoires in COVID-19. The assay was immunoSEQ multiplex PCR, and TCRdb's table has in-frame clones only and misses some. This sample carries some 49,000 clones, roughly four fifths of them seen once, and the ten largest clones take around 2.8%. Sequencing was performed on peripheral blood. These receptors all stem from an older woman with acute or convalescent COVID-19.

This chain links TRBV7-8 with TRBJ2-7, with 10 bases fitting TRBD2. The length of the CDR3 is 17 residues. From germline, CDR1 is SGHVS and CDR2 FQNEAQ. V lost 3 bases, J lost 3 bases, and 11 bases stayed unmatched. CDR3 loop: CASSFGDLAGDVYEQYF. CDR3 bases: TGTGCCAGCAGCTTCGGAGATCTAGCGGGAGACGTCTACGAGCAGTACTTC.

V is TRBV7-2 and J is TRBJ1-2; no clear D. V lost 1 base, J lost 4 bases, and 16 bases lay in between. This CDR3 has 16 residues. The germline CDR1 and CDR2 sequences are SGHTA and FQGNSA. The CDR3 DNA sequence: TGTGCCAGCAGCTTAGGCCCCCGGAGGATCGTCTATGGCTACACCTTC. Translation: CASSLGPRRIVYGYTF.

There are a few counts of this clone. The chain carries TRBV13 and TRBJ1-1; D is ambiguous. The V gene lost 4 bases and the J gene lost 9 bases, with 21 bases spanning the gap. This CDR3 has 15 amino acids. Per germline, CDR1 PRHDT and CDR2 FYEKMQ (reference sequence). CDR3 nucleotide sequence: TGTGCCAGCAGCTCAGCGCCGAATTTGAACCAGAAAGCTTTCTTT. Protein sequence: CASSSAPNLNQKAFF.

This chain links TRBV6-4 with TRBJ1-2, with D possibly matching TRBD1 (6 bases). This CDR3 region has 13 residues. Germline CDR1 and CDR2: MRHNA and SNTAGT. The germline V and J ends were trimmed by 6 bases and 2 bases, with 10 bases remaining between them. CDR3 DNA: TGTGCCAGCAGCTTAACAGGGAACTATGGCTACACCTTC. Translation gives CASSLTGNYGYTF.

The V and J genes are TRBV12-3 or TRBV12-4 and TRBJ1-3; D remains unclear. The CDR3 spans 13 residues. Trimming stripped 7 bases from V and 0 bases from J, with 7 bases between. DNA of the CDR3: TGTGCCAGCACCGACTTCTCTGGAAACACCATATATTTT. Translation: CASTDFSGNTIYF.

The gene calls are TRBV9 and TRBJ1-6; 7 bases are a match to TRBD1. The germline CDR1 and CDR2 sequences are SGDLS and YYNGEE. The junction had 6 bases not matched to a gene; V was cut back by 4 bases and J by 5 bases. The CDR3 is 15 amino acids. Here the CDR3 reads CASSSPTGNNSPLHF. In DNA, the CDR3 is TGTGCCAGCAGCTCCCCGACAGGGAATAATTCACCCCTCCACTTT.

The rearrangement links TRBV15 to TRBJ1-2; 8 positions match TRBD1. The V and J ends lost 0 bases and 8 bases, in that order; junction bases with no gene match: 2. The germline V gene encodes CDR1 LNHNV and CDR2 YYDKDF (reference sequence). There are 13 residues in the CDR3. The DNA for the CDR3 is TGTGCCACCAGCAGAGATCGGACAGGGGGCTACACCTTC. Translating gives CATSRDRTGGYTF. Supplemented by reference TRBV15 and TRBJ1-2, the full variable domain reads DAMVIQNPRYQVTQFGKPVTLSCSQTLNHNVMYWYQQKSSQAPKLLFHYYDKDFNNEADTPDNFQSRRPNTSFCFLDIRSPGLGDTAMYLCATSRDRTGGYTFGSGTRLTVV.

The table lists this clone with a count of one. J is TRBJ1-1 and V is TRBV6-2 or TRBV6-3, with a possible D match to TRBD1 (5 bases). Germline values: CDR1 MNHEY, CDR2 SVGEGT. Trimming removed 2 bases at V and 8 bases at J, with 12 bases between. There are 13 residues in the CDR3. The CDR3 DNA sequence: TGTGCCAGCAGTTACGAAACAGGTTACGAAGCTTTCTTT. Its protein product is CASSYETGYEAFF.

The chain combines TRBV4-1 with TRBJ2-1, with 7 bases that match TRBD2. The germline V gene has CDR1 MGHRA and CDR2 YSYEKL. The V gene end was trimmed by 1 base and the J gene end by 12 bases; junction bases not matched to a gene: 15. This CDR3 comprises 16 residues. CDR3 region: CASSQGAGLAALLQFF. The CDR3 nucleotides are TGCGCCAGCAGCCAAGGAGCCGGTCTAGCGGCGCTCCTGCAGTTCTTC.

This clone has more than one count but fewer than ten. The gene calls are TRBV3-1 (or the pseudogene TRBV3-2) and TRBJ1-1; tentative D call: TRBD1 (5 bases). CDR1 is LGHDT and CDR2 is YNNKEL in the germline V gene (reference sequence). The CDR3 spans 16 residues. V was clipped by 4 bases and J by 1 base, with 16 bases between them. This CDR3 reads CASSPSRGVTNTEAFF. CDR3 bases: TGTGCCAGCAGCCCCTCCCGGGGGGTTACGAACACTGAAGCTTTCTTT.

The V call is TRBV3-1 (or the pseudogene TRBV3-2), the J call TRBJ2-5; 12 nucleotides match TRBD2. Germline V gene sequence: CDR1 LGHDT, CDR2 YNNKEL (reference sequence). The junction had 2 bases not matched to a gene; V was cut back by 1 base and J by 5 bases. The CDR3 totals 15 residues. CDR3 sequence reads: CASSQASGGAETQYF. CDR3 nucleotide sequence: TGTGCCAGCAGCCAAGCTAGCGGGGGGGCGGAGACCCAGTACTTC.

This clone appeared once. This chain connects TRBV4-1 to TRBJ2-1; 9 bases map to TRBD2. Germline assignment: CDR1 MGHRA and CDR2 YSYEKL. The junction had 2 bases not matched to a gene; V was cut back by 1 base and J by 4 bases. This CDR3 has 15 amino acids. The CDR3 loop is CASSQGSGSYNEQFF. The CDR3 bases are TGCGCCAGCAGCCAAGGTAGCGGGAGTTACAATGAGCAGTTCTTC.

The chain employs TRBV11-2 and TRBJ2-7; D is unclear. The length of the CDR3 is 13 residues. The V gene's germline CDR1 is SGHAT and CDR2 FQNNGV. Trimming removed 1 base from V and 1 base from J, with 5 bases in between. In DNA form, the CDR3 reads TGTGCCAGCAGCTTAGGCCAGTCCTACGAGCAGTACTTC. As protein: CASSLGQSYEQYF.

The J gene is TRBJ2-1, the V gene TRBV7-3; D gene ambiguous. The CDR3 is made up of 13 amino acids. Germline V lookup: CDR1 SGHTA, CDR2 FQGTGA. Trimming took 5 bases from V and 5 from J, leaving 10 bases between them. CDR3 sequence reads: CASSSLANNEQFF. The CDR3 region has the DNA TGTGCCAGCAGCAGCCTCGCAAACAATGAGCAGTTCTTC.

The V and J genes are TRBV18 and TRBJ1-3, with TRBD1 matching 8 bases. The germline V gene encodes CDR1 KGHSH and CDR2 LQKENI. The CDR3 sequence is 16 residues long. Losses at the gene ends were 3 bases for V and 1 base for J; bases not matched to a gene: 5. The CDR3: CASSPQRDRSGNTIYF. Written as DNA, the CDR3 is TGTGCCAGCTCACCGCAGAGGGACAGGTCTGGAAACACCATATATTTT. Complete variable domain (other parts from reference TRBV18 and TRBJ1-3): NAGVMQNPRHLVRRRGQEARLRCSPMKGHSHVYWYRQLPEEGLKFMVYLQKENIIDESGMPKERFSAEFPKEGPSILRIQQVVRGDSAAYFCASSPQRDRSGNTIYFGEGSWLTVV.

This clone was seen a single time. The chain couples TRBV24-1 to TRBJ2-3; 7 bases are shared with TRBD2. Germline loops: CDR1 KGHDR, CDR2 SFDVKD. The V gene end was trimmed by 5 bases and the J gene end by 4 bases; junction bases not matched to a gene: 5. This CDR3 spans 14 amino acids. Here the CDR3 DNA reads TGTGCCACCAGTGGGTCGGGGGGATCAGATACGCAGTATTTT. It translates to CATSGSGGSDTQYF.

The chain recombines TRBV5-1 with TRBJ2-5; D not certain. V lost 4 bases and J lost 1, with 8 bases in between. This CDR3 spans 13 amino acids. CDR1 and CDR2 from the germline V gene are SGHRS and YFSETQ. The CDR3 DNA follows: TGCGCCAGCAGCGTAACAAGCCAAGAGACCCAGTACTTC. Translation: CASSVTSQETQYF. Drawing the rest from reference TRBV5-1 and TRBJ2-5, the complete variable domain is KAGVTQTPRYLIKTRGQQVTLSCSPISGHRSVSWYQQTPGQGLQFLFEYFSETQRNKGNFPGRFSGRQFSNSRSEMNVSTLELGDSALYLCASSVTSQETQYFGPGTRLLVL.

The chain links TRBV5-1 to TRBJ2-2; TRBD2 matches 8 bases. The CDR3 covers 15 residues. CDR1 is SGHRS and CDR2 is YFSETQ in the germline V gene. The J segment lost 6 bases and the V segment lost 7 bases, leaving 11 bases of the junction unmatched. The CDR3 DNA reads as TGCGCCAGCCACCCCGGGGGGGCCCCAGCCGGGGAGCTGTTTTTT. Residues: CASHPGGAPAGELFF.

This chain connects TRBV19 to TRBJ2-1; maybe TRBD2 (6 bases). The CDR3 is made up of 18 amino acids. V dropped 3 bases and J dropped 0 bases, with 18 bases sitting between them. The germline CDR1 and CDR2 sequences are LNHDA and SQIVND (reference sequence). In DNA form, the CDR3 reads TGTGCCAGTAGTATGGGTTTGTCTGCGGGAAGCTCCTACAATGAGCAGTTCTTC. Translation: CASSMGLSAGSSYNEQFF.